Sequencing of this TCR beta chain was carried out in a study of blood T cell repertoires in COVID-19. Across the study: Acute-phase and convalescent COVID-19 samples originated in the United States, Italy and Spain. PBMCs, B-cell-depleted T cells, or T cells were the source of the cDNA or gDNA that made up the material.

Each participant's cohort was designated according to participant-reported clinical history. Original processing methods: Estimated nucleated cell counts came from reference gene primer amplification. Sequencing was performed with immunoSEQ multiplex PCR; in TCRdb, only in-frame clones are kept and a portion is missing. Clone size and the V and J calls come from that table; the DNA yielded D and trimming. The sample lists some 270,000 clones, 70% to 90% occurring once. Germline-derived CDR1 and CDR2 are SQVTM and ANQGSEA. CDR3 length: 14 residues. The V gene lost 4 bases and the J gene lost 0 bases, with 10 bases spanning the gap.

The sequence derives from a woman aged 50 to 60 who had been exposed to COVID-19. Sample: PBMCs or T cells enriched from blood (not recorded which). The chain carries TRBV29-1 and TRBJ1-3; D unresolved. CDR3 DNA sequence: TGCAGCGTTGTAGTTGCTGGCTCTGGAAACACCATATATTTT. Its protein product is CSVVVAGSGNTIYF. Complete variable domain (other parts from reference TRBV29-1 and TRBJ1-3): SAVISQKPSRDICQRGTSLTIQCQVDSQVTMMFWYRQQPGQSLTLIATANQGSEATYESGFVIDKFPISRPNLTFSTLTVSNMSPEDSSIYLCSVVVAGSGNTIYFGEGSWLTVV.